One and the same sample provided the 28 T cell receptor beta chains below, sequenced in a study of blood T cell repertoires in COVID-19. Method: immunoSEQ multiplex PCR; TCRdb's copy keeps in-frame clones and lacks some. The sample contains over 65,000 clones, 75% to 90% of which appear only once. Sequencing was carried out using peripheral blood. The receptors were gathered from a woman between 35 and 50 years old with active or convalescent COVID-19.

The CDR3 reads CASSQQGWDGYTF. The CDR3 coding sequence is TGTGCCAGCAGCCAGCAGGGATGGGATGGCTACACCTTC. The V gene is TRBV3-1 (or the pseudogene TRBV3-2), the J gene TRBJ1-2; D possibly corresponds to TRBD1 (5 bases). Germline CDR1 and CDR2: LGHDT and YNNKEL (reference sequence). Trimming took 3 bases from V and 6 from J, leaving 11 bases between them. The CDR3 has 13 residues.

The genes are TRBV19 and TRBJ1-3, with D uncertain. Trimming cost V 6 bases and J 0 bases, with 9 bases left between them. Per the germline V gene, CDR1 is LNHDA and CDR2 is SQIVND (reference sequence). This CDR3 has 14 amino acids. CDR3 sequence: CASSQAYSGNTIYF. CDR3 DNA sequence: TGTGCCAGTAGCCAGGCTTACTCTGGAAACACCATATATTTT.

V gene TRBV5-4 combines with J gene TRBJ1-3; the D gene is possibly TRBD1 (6 bases). V gave up 7 bases and J gave up 3 bases, with 14 bases separating them. Germline V gives CDR1 SGHNT, CDR2 YYREEE (reference sequence). The CDR3 has 14 residues. The CDR3 DNA is TGTGCCAGCTGGTACAGGGAGTATGGAAACACCATATATTTT. This sequence encodes CASWYREYGNTIYF.

The chain combines TRBV6-6 with TRBJ2-1, with 9 bases fitting TRBD1. The CDR3 extends over 14 amino acids. V lost 6 bases to trimming and J lost 5 bases; unmatched junction nucleotides: 5. The germline V gene has CDR1 MNHNY and CDR2 SVGAGI (reference sequence). CDR3 nucleotides: TGTGCCAGCAGAACACAGGGGGCCCACAATGAGCAGTTCTTC. Its translation is CASRTQGAHNEQFF.

This sequence joins TRBV19 and TRBJ2-2; TRBD1 matches 9 bases. The CDR3 covers 16 residues. Germline loops: CDR1 LNHDA, CDR2 SQIVND (reference sequence). Trimming cost V 3 bases and J 6 bases; bases outside gene matches: 8. The CDR3 sequence: CASSIRGQGRAGELFF. In nucleotides, the CDR3 is TGTGCCAGTAGTATTAGGGGACAGGGCAGGGCCGGGGAGCTGTTTTTT.

This clone was observed a handful of times. V usage is TRBV11-3 and J usage is TRBJ2-7; a weak D match, TRBD2 (7 bases). Germline V CDR1 and CDR2: SGHNT, YENEEA. Between the trimmed V and J ends, which lost 4 bases and 2 bases, there was a span of 15 bases. The CDR3 covers 15 residues. Written as DNA, the CDR3 is TGTGCCAGCAGCTCGGGGGGCTCCGGGGCCTACGAGCAGTACTTC. Translating it yields CASSSGGSGAYEQYF.

The genes are TRBV18 and TRBJ1-1; possibly TRBD1 for D (6 bases). The V gene's germline CDR1 is KGHSH and CDR2 LQKENI. V was cut by 9 bases and J by 1 base, with 12 bases left in between. The CDR3 has 13 amino acids. The CDR3 here is CASSKGGNTEAFF. Written as DNA, the CDR3 is TGTGCCAGTAGTAAAGGGGGGAACACTGAAGCTTTCTTT.

The chain recombines TRBV23-1 with TRBJ2-1; 8 nucleotides align to TRBD2. TRBV23-1 is designated an ORF whose function remains uncertain. The CDR3 runs to 18 residues. The trim removed 8 bases at V and 1 base at J, leaving 16 bases unmatched. The CDR3 DNA sequence: TGCGCCAGCCGCCCACCCGCGGGGGGTAGCGGGTCCTACAATGAGCAGTTCTTC. Its translation is CASRPPAGGSGSYNEQFF.

This clone was found a few times. The V call is TRBV5-1, the J call TRBJ1-4; 8 nucleotides align to TRBD1. CDR1 is SGHRS and CDR2 is YFSETQ in the germline V gene. Trimming cost V 4 bases and J 9 bases; bases outside gene matches: 8. The CDR3 contains 14 residues. The CDR3 is CASSPGTGSKKLFF. In nucleotides, the CDR3 is TGCGCCAGCAGCCCCGGGACAGGAAGTAAAAAACTGTTTTTT.

V gene TRBV28 combines with J gene TRBJ1-3; 7 nucleotides agree with TRBD1. The CDR3 spans 17 residues. CDR1 and CDR2 from the germline V gene are MDHEN and SYDVKM. V shed 6 bases and J 1 base; nucleotides not matched to a gene: 12. Here the CDR3 reads CASRHYKADRSGNTIYF. The CDR3 DNA reads as TGTGCCAGCAGACATTATAAGGCGGACAGGTCTGGAAACACCATATATTTT.

This clone was seen a few times. The chain uses TRBV7-2 and TRBJ2-7; D may be TRBD2 (6 bases). The CDR3 contains 16 residues. The V and J ends lost 5 bases and 0 bases respectively, with 17 bases between them. Germline CDR1 is SGHTA and CDR2 is FQGNSA. Written as DNA, the CDR3 is TGTGCCAGCAGCCTCAGCAGGCGGGGTCACTCCTACGAGCAGTACTTC. Residues: CASSLSRRGHSYEQYF.

The V call is TRBV3-1 (or the pseudogene TRBV3-2), the J call TRBJ2-7; TRBD1 matches at 9 bases. The CDR3 length is 14 residues. In germline, CDR1 is LGHDT, CDR2 YNNKEL (reference sequence). J gave up 10 bases and V 1 base, and 8 bases lay outside the gene matches. CDR3 loop: CASSQATGGSRQYF. The CDR3 nucleotides are TGTGCCAGCAGCCAAGCGACAGGGGGGAGCCGTCAGTACTTC.

This clone was seen a few times. The chain combines TRBV6-2 or TRBV6-3 with TRBJ1-5, with 10 bases fitting TRBD1. This CDR3 comprises 18 residues. From germline, CDR1 is MNHEY and CDR2 SVGEGT. Trimming removed 4 bases from V and 8 bases from J; junction bases left unmatched: 17. The CDR3: CASSCYALTGGVWEPQHF. CDR3 in DNA: TGTGCCAGCAGTTGCTACGCGTTGACAGGGGGCGTCTGGGAGCCCCAGCATTTT.

J is TRBJ1-2 and V is TRBV28; weak D call: TRBD1 (5 bases). Trimming left V 8 bases short and J 0 bases short, with 10 bases between. The CDR3 length is 13 residues. Germline V gives CDR1 MDHEN, CDR2 SYDVKM. CDR3 amino acids: CASRGDPNYGYTF. CDR3 DNA sequence: TGTGCCAGCCGGGGGGACCCTAACTATGGCTACACCTTC.

V usage is TRBV18 and J usage is TRBJ1-4; 8 bases match TRBD1. V lost 4 bases, J lost 0 bases, and 4 bases stayed unmatched. The length of the CDR3 is 16 residues. Looked up from germline, CDR1 is KGHSH and CDR2 is LQKENI. The CDR3 nucleotides read TGTGCCAGCTCACAAAGACAGGGGTCAACTAATGAAAAACTGTTTTTT. It encodes CASSQRQGSTNEKLFF.

The chain joins TRBV27 to TRBJ1-4; 8 bases agree with TRBD1. This CDR3 spans 15 amino acids. V was clipped by 4 bases and J by 5 bases; unmatched bases: 6. In germline, CDR1 is MNHEY, CDR2 SMNVEV (reference sequence). The CDR3 here is CASSSGQGRNEKLFF. The DNA of the CDR3 is TGTGCCAGCAGTTCTGGACAGGGCAGGAATGAAAAACTGTTTTTT. Full variable domain (outside the CDR3, taken from reference TRBV27 and TRBJ1-4): EAQVTQNPRYLITVTGKKLTVTCSQNMNHEYMSWYRQDPGLGLRQIYYSMNVEVTDKGDVPEGYKVSRKEKRNFPLILESPSPNQTSLYFCASSSGQGRNEKLFFGSGTQLSVL.

The rearrangement links TRBV18 to TRBJ2-6; D unclear. This CDR3 spans 17 amino acids. The V end lost 2 bases, the J end lost 0 bases, and 11 bases lay between the germline ends. Germline V gene sequence: CDR1 KGHSH, CDR2 LQKENI. The CDR3 nucleotides are TGTGCCAGCTCACCATACCCCGTCAGCTCTGGGGCCAACGTCCTGACTTTC. It is translated as CASSPYPVSSGANVLTF.

The chain recombines TRBV27 with TRBJ2-7; 10 bases agree with TRBD1. Germline CDR1 reads MNHEY; CDR2 reads SMNVEV (reference sequence). With 5 bases clipped from V and 6 bases from J, the junction kept 7 bases outside the gene matches. This CDR3 comprises 14 residues. This CDR3 reads CASSPMTGGLEQYF. The CDR3 coding sequence is TGTGCCAGCAGTCCTATGACAGGGGGCCTCGAGCAGTACTTC.

The V call is TRBV10-3, the J call TRBJ2-5; the match to TRBD2 covers 12 bases. Germline assignment: CDR1 ENHRY and CDR2 SYGVKD. V lost 9 bases and J lost 2; bases outside the gene matches: 7. The CDR3 sequence is 15 residues long. The CDR3 region has the DNA TGTGCCATACAGAGACTAGCGGGAGAGCAAGAGACCCAGTACTTC. It translates to CAIQRLAGEQETQYF.

The chain recombines TRBV28 with TRBJ1-2; 10 bases are shared with TRBD1. Germline-derived CDR1 and CDR2 are MDHEN and SYDVKM. This CDR3 has 14 amino acids. Losses at the gene ends were 4 bases for V and 8 bases for J; bases not matched to a gene: 7. CDR3 sequence reads: CASSSLGQGFGYTF. CDR3 DNA sequence: TGTGCCAGCAGTTCCCTGGGACAGGGGTTCGGCTACACCTTC.

The chain uses TRBV12-3 or TRBV12-4 and TRBJ2-7, with a tentative D call TRBD2 (5 bases). Trimming cost V 3 bases and J 2 bases, with 8 bases left between them. CDR3 length equals 13 residues. The CDR3, as DNA: TGTGCCAGCAGTTTTGGACTCACCTACGAGCAGTACTTC. Translated, it gives CASSFGLTYEQYF.

This chain uses TRBV7-3 with TRBJ1-1; 10 bases are shared with TRBD1. Germline V CDR1 and CDR2: SGHTA, FQGTGA. This CDR3 spans 14 amino acids. Trimming took 3 bases from V and 6 from J; bases not matched to a gene: 4. The CDR3 DNA reads TGTGCCAGCAGCTTCGGGACAGGGGTTGCTGAAGCTTTCTTT. Its protein is CASSFGTGVAEAFF.

The chain is built from TRBV5-5 and TRBJ2-4; TRBD1 agrees at 9 bases. The V gene end was trimmed by 4 bases and the J gene end by 3 bases; junction bases not matched to a gene: 8. Germline values: CDR1 SGHKS, CDR2 YYEKEE (reference sequence). The CDR3 is 16 amino acids. CDR3 in amino acids: CASSRGTGNNKNIQYF. The CDR3 DNA is TGTGCCAGCAGCCGAGGGACAGGGAACAACAAAAACATTCAGTACTTC. The full variable domain, rest sourced from reference TRBV5-5 and TRBJ2-4, is DAGVTQSPTHLIKTRGQQVTLRCSPISGHKSVSWYQQVLGQGPQFIFQYYEKEERGRGNFPDRFSARQFPNYSSELNVNALLLGDSALYLCASSRGTGNNKNIQYFGAGTRLSVL.

J is TRBJ2-3 and V is TRBV28; 7 nucleotides line up with TRBD1. The V gene's germline CDR1 is MDHEN and CDR2 SYDVKM. Trimming cost V 1 base and J 6 bases; bases outside gene matches: 7. The CDR3 sequence is 15 residues long. CDR3 sequence: CASSLSTGVGDTQYF. CDR3 bases: TGTGCCAGCAGTTTATCAACAGGGGTCGGGGATACGCAGTATTTT. Looking up the rest from reference TRBV28 and TRBJ2-3 gives the full variable domain: DVKVTQSSRYLVKRTGEKVFLECVQDMDHENMFWYRQDPGLGLRLIYFSYDVKMKEKGDIPEGYSVSREKKERFSLILESASTNQTSMYLCASSLSTGVGDTQYFGPGTRLTVL.

This chain uses TRBV3-1 (or the pseudogene TRBV3-2) with TRBJ1-1; 8 nucleotides agree with TRBD1. Per the germline V gene, CDR1 is LGHDT and CDR2 is YNNKEL (reference sequence). This CDR3 is built from 14 residues. V was clipped by 1 base and J by 8 bases; unmatched bases: 6. The CDR3 DNA reads TGTGCCAGCAGCCAAGCCGGACAGGGACTAGAAGCTTTCTTT. As protein: CASSQAGQGLEAFF.

The chain couples TRBV12-5 to TRBJ2-1, with 7 bases aligning to TRBD1. V dropped 8 bases and J dropped 6; count of bases not matched to a gene: 4. CDR1 and CDR2 (germline): LGHNT, FRNRAP. This CDR3 is 12 amino acids long. The CDR3 region has the DNA TGTGCTAGTACCCGGGACAGCAATGAGCAGTTCTTC. It specifies CASTRDSNEQFF.

J is TRBJ2-7 and V is TRBV6-5, with TRBD1 as a possible D gene (6 bases). V lost 5 bases and J lost 4, with 15 bases in between. Germline V lookup: CDR1 MNHEY, CDR2 SVGAGI. CDR3 length equals 14 residues. CDR3 nucleotide sequence: TGTGCCAGCAGTCCCAGGGGTGGGGGTTACGAGCAGTACTTC. This translates into CASSPRGGGYEQYF.

This chain joins TRBV7-8 and TRBJ2-5, with a possible D match to TRBD1 (6 bases). V gave up 4 bases and J gave up 2 bases, with 14 bases separating them. CDR1 is SGHVS, CDR2 FQNEAQ, per germline. The CDR3 has 15 amino acids. The CDR3 sequence: CASSSDRNNQETQYF. The CDR3 nucleotides are TGTGCCAGCAGCTCCGACAGGAACAATCAAGAGACCCAGTACTTC.